The 10 T cell receptor beta chains presented below share a single source sample, sequenced in a study of T cell repertoires in cytomegalovirus infection. These TCRs' antigens remain unknown. TCRdb independently ran MiXCR on the reads; one entry per CDR3 protein. The table records roughly 500,000 distinct CDR3 sequences, under 55% of them present only once. Sequences were derived from cultured PBMCs, sampled from culture after CMV antigen stimulation. These receptors came from a human donor in good health (CMV status not recorded). Some clones in this sample may be carry-over from other donors' samples.

This clonotype was picked up a small number of times. This sequence joins TRBV10-3 and TRBJ1-6; D is ambiguous. CDR1 is ENHRY, CDR2 SYGVKD, per germline. V lost 2 bases, J lost 13 bases, and 18 bases lay in between. The CDR3 spans 15 residues. The CDR3, as DNA: TGTGCCATCAGTGAGGTGTTGGGCCGCCACGAGCCCCTCCACTTT. Protein product: CAISEVLGRHEPLHF.

This clonotype came up a few times. The chain is built from TRBV7-2 and TRBJ2-2, with D unresolved. The CDR3 runs to 14 residues. Germline values: CDR1 SGHTA, CDR2 FQGNSA. The V end was cut by 0 bases, the J end by 4 bases, with 6 bases between. Here the CDR3 reads CASSLALSTGELFF. DNA for the CDR3: TGTGCCAGCAGCTTAGCGCTTTCCACCGGGGAGCTGTTTTTT.

The chain uses TRBV14 and TRBJ2-5; possibly TRBD1 for D (6 bases). The V gene lost 1 base and the J gene lost 2 bases, with 11 bases spanning the gap. Germline CDR1 SGHDN, CDR2 FVKESK. This CDR3 spans 15 amino acids. The CDR3 loop reads CASSQGGHMQETQYF. DNA of the CDR3: TGTGCCAGCAGCCAAGGGGGACACATGCAAGAGACCCAGTACTTC.

To note about this clonotype: A junction end diverges from the germline sequence, so it may reflect a read error. This chain connects TRBV11-2 to TRBJ2-7; tentative D call: TRBD2 (6 bases). The CDR3 length is 14 residues. From germline, CDR1 is SGHAT and CDR2 FQNNGV. As DNA, the CDR3 is TGTGCCAGCACCTTACCGGGACTCCCGGCTGGGCAGTACTTC. Translating it yields CASTLPGLPAGQYF.

The V gene is TRBV2, the J gene TRBJ1-5, with 7 bases aligning to TRBD1. The CDR3 spans 16 residues. Losses at the gene ends were 3 bases for V and 7 bases for J; bases not matched to a gene: 12. Germline V gene sequence: CDR1 SNHLY, CDR2 FYNNEI. CDR3 amino acids: CASSDRGRGHRQPQHF. CDR3 coding DNA: TGTGCCAGCAGTGATCGGGGGAGGGGGCATAGGCAGCCCCAGCATTTT.

This chain connects TRBV5-4 to TRBJ2-1, with D hard to call. The CDR3 totals 16 residues. Trimming removed 0 bases at V and 3 bases at J, with 13 bases between. Germline-derived CDR1 and CDR2 are SGHNT and YYREEE (reference sequence). This chain's CDR3 is CASSLAAKQGYNEQFF. For the CDR3, the DNA is TGTGCCAGCAGCTTGGCTGCCAAGCAAGGCTACAATGAGCAGTTCTTC.

The V call is TRBV20-1, the J call TRBJ2-5, with D possibly being TRBD1 (6 bases). The CDR3 has 13 residues. Germline-derived CDR1 and CDR2 are DFQATT and SNEGSKA (reference sequence). With 3 bases removed from V and 1 base from J, the gap between germline ends came to 9 bases. CDR3 amino acids: CSASRTVQETQYF. In DNA, the CDR3 is TGCAGTGCTAGCCGGACAGTCCAAGAGACCCAGTACTTC.

This chain uses TRBV7-2 with TRBJ2-3; D unresolved. CDR3 size: 13 residues. Trimming shortened V by 6 bases and J by 6 bases, and 13 bases separated the two germline ends. The germline gives CDR1 SGHTA, CDR2 FQGNSA. The CDR3 DNA reads as TGTGCCAGCAGGTTCCTGATGGGGGATACGCAGTATTTT. This translates into CASRFLMGDTQYF.

This clonotype came up a few times. This rearrangement joins TRBV7-2 to TRBJ2-3; the match to TRBD2 covers 7 bases. CDR1 is SGHTA and CDR2 is FQGNSA in the germline V gene. The CDR3 consists of 15 residues. J gave up 2 bases and V 4 bases, and 6 bases lay outside the gene matches. CDR3 sequence (DNA): TGTGCCAGCAGCTCCCAAGCGGGGACCACAGATACGCAGTATTTT. This translates into CASSSQAGTTDTQYF.

This clonotype was picked up one time. The chain has TRBV5-1 and TRBJ2-5, with D maybe TRBD2 (6 bases). The V gene lost 1 base and the J gene lost 3 bases, with 16 bases spanning the gap. The CDR3 totals 16 residues. Germline lookup yields CDR1 SGHRS and CDR2 YFSETQ. CDR3 in DNA: TGCGCCAGCAGCTTGAAGATCGGCGGGGCGGAAGAGACCCAGTACTTC. As protein: CASSLKIGGAEETQYF.